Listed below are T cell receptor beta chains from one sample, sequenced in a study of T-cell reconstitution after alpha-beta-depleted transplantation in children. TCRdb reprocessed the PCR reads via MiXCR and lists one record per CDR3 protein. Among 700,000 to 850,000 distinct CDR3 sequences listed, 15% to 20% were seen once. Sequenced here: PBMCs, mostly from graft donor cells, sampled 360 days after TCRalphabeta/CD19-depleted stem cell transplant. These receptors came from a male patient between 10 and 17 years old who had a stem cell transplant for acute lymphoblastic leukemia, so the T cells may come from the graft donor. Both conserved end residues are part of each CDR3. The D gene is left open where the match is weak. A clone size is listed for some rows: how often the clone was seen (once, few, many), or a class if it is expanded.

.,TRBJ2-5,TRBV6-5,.,TGTGCCAGCAGTTACTCGTGGTCGGGCCAAGAGACCCAGTACTTC,CASSYSWSGQETQYF
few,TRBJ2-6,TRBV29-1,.,TGCAGCGTTGGGGGGTCGGCCAACGTCCTGACTTTC,CSVGGSANVLTF
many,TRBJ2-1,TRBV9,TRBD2,TGTGCCAGCAGCGTAGCAGTAGCGGGATCATACAATGAGCAGTTCTTC,CASSVAVAGSYNEQFF
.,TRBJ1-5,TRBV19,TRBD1,TGTGCCAGTAGTCACCAGGACAGGGGGGTTACAGGCAATCAGCCCCAGCATTTT,CASSHQDRGVTGNQPQHF
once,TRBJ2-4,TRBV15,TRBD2,TGTGCCACCAGCAGAGAGTGGAGGGCCGGGACTAGATCGAAAAACATTCAGTACTTC,CATSREWRAGTRSKNIQYF
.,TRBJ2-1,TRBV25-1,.,TGTGCCAGCAGAGGAAAATCGGTTACCAATGAGCAGTTCTTC,CASRGKSVTNEQFF
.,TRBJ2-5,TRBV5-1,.,TGCGCCAGCAGCACTGACTCAGAAGAGACCCAGTACTTC,CASSTDSEETQYF
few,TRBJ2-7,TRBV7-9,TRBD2,TGTGCCAGCAGCACTATAGCGGGATCCTACGAGCAGTACTTC,CASSTIAGSYEQYF
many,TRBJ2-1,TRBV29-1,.,TGCAGCGTTGAGCAGTGGGTCGGTGAGCAGTTCTTC,CSVEQWVGEQFF
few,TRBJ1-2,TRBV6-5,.,TGTGCCAGCAGTTACAGTAGGACGCGAGCCAACTATGGCTACACCTTC,CASSYSRTRANYGYTF
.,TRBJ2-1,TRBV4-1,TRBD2,TGCGCCAGCAGCCAAGAACTAGCGGGAGGGCCAGTTGAGCAGTTCTTC,CASSQELAGGPVEQFF
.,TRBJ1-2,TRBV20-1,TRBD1,TGCAGTGCTATACCCGGGACAGGGAGGCTAGGCTATGGCTACACCTTC,CSAIPGTGRLGYGYTF
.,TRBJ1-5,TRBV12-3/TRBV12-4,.,TGTGCCAGCACTCGACAGCTAAGCAATCAGCCCCAGCATTTT,CASTRQLSNQPQHF
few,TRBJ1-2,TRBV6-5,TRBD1,TGTGCCAGCAGTTGGCGGACAGGGAGTAACTATGGCTACACCTTC,CASSWRTGSNYGYTF
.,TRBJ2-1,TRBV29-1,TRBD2,TGCAGCGTTGATAGCGGGAGCGTCTACAATGAGCAGTTCTTC,CSVDSGSVYNEQFF
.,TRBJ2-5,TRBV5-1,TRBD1,TGCGCCAGCAGCTTGAGGGAACAGGGGGGCCGAGAGACCCAGTACTTC,CASSLREQGGRETQYF
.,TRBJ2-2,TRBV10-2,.,TGCGCCAGCACTGGACCACTTATGAACACCGGGGAGCTGTTTTTT,CASTGPLMNTGELFF
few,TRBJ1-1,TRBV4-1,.,TGCGCCAGCAGCCAAGCAGGGTCATATATATCTTTCTTT,CASSQAGSYISFF
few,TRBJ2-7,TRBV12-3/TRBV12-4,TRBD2,TGTGCCAGCAGTGGTCCGAGCGGGAGGGCCGGAGGCGAGCAGTACTTC,CASSGPSGRAGGEQYF
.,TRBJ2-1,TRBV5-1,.,TGCGCCAGCAGCACTCCCGACTATTCCTACAATGAGCAGTTCTTC,CASSTPDYSYNEQFF
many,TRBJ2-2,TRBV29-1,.,TGCAGCGTTGAGTTCGTCCCGAACACCGGGGAGCTGTTTTTT,CSVEFVPNTGELFF
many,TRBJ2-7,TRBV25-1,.,TGTGCCAGCAGTGAATTTCTACTTACCTACGAGCAGTACTTC,CASSEFLLTYEQYF
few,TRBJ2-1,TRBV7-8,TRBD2,TGTGCCAGCAGCTCACCAGCTAGCGGGAGTATCGATGAGCAGTTCTTC,CASSSPASGSIDEQFF
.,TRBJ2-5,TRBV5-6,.,TGTGCCAGCAGCGGGACAACGCCACAAGAGACCCAGTACTTC,CASSGTTPQETQYF
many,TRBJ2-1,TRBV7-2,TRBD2,TGTGCCAGCAGCTCCTCCGGGAGGGTACACAATGAGCAGTTCTTC,CASSSSGRVHNEQFF
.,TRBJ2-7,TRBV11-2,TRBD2,TGTGCCAGCAGCTTAGGGTATGCGGGAGTCTACGAGCAGTACTTC,CASSLGYAGVYEQYF
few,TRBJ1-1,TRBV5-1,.,TGCGCCAGCAGCTTGCCCAAGAAGTTTAACCAGGGCCACACTGAAGCTTTCTTT,CASSLPKKFNQGHTEAFF
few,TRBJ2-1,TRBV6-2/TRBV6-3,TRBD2,TGTGCCAGCACCCAAGCGGGAGGGAGGAGGAATGAGCAGTTCTTC,CASTQAGGRRNEQFF